A selection of T cell receptor beta chains follows, all from one sample in a study of blood T cell repertoires in COVID-19. The repertoire was sequenced with immunoSEQ multiplex PCR; TCRdb's copy has only in-frame clones and lacks some. This sample has around 76,000 clones, with about 90% found just once. The sample was peripheral blood. Every receptor here comes from a human donor in a cohort sampled during active COVID-19. The CDR3 runs from the conserved cysteine through the conserved F or W. D genes are given only for firm matches. The size entry is marked missing in some rows and otherwise reads once, few, many or a size class.

clone_size,v_call,d_call,j_call,cdr3_nt,cdr3_aa
-,TRBV5-8,-,TRBJ2-2,TGTGCCAGCAGCTACCAGGTGCAAGTTACCGGGGAGCTGTTTTTT,CASSYQVQVTGELFF
-,TRBV30,TRBD1,TRBJ1-2,TGTGCCTGGACCCGCGAGACAGGGTATGGCTATGGCTACACCTTC,CAWTRETGYGYGYTF
-,TRBV29-1,-,TRBJ1-2,TGCAGCTCCGAGTCGGGGGGCGCTGAGGGCTACACCTTC,CSSESGGAEGYTF
-,TRBV2,TRBD1,TRBJ1-1,TGTGCCAGCAGCGGACAGGTAGTGGGGAGCACTGAAGCTTTCTTT,CASSGQVVGSTEAFF
-,TRBV6-2/TRBV6-3,TRBD2,TRBJ2-7,TGTGCCAGCAGTTACGAGCGGGGGGCCCTCAGCGAGCAGTACTTC,CASSYERGALSEQYF
-,TRBV7-3,-,TRBJ2-3,TGTGCCAGCAGCTTATCTGGTGCGAGAACAGATACGCAGTATTTT,CASSLSGARTDTQYF
once,TRBV6-6,-,TRBJ2-3,TGTGCCAGCGGGAGCCAGTCAGATACGCAGTATTTT,CASGSQSDTQYF
-,TRBV18,TRBD1,TRBJ1-3,TGTGCCAGCTCACCACCCCCTACAGGGGTTGGAAACACCATATATTTT,CASSPPPTGVGNTIYF
-,TRBV6-2/TRBV6-3,TRBD2,TRBJ2-3,TGTGCCAGCAGTTATTCTGGGACTAGCAATACGCAGTATTTT,CASSYSGTSNTQYF
once,TRBV4-1,TRBD2,TRBJ2-1,TGCGCCAGCAGCCAAGACGCCCGCGGGGGCTACAATGAGCAGTTCTTC,CASSQDARGGYNEQFF
-,TRBV19,TRBD2,TRBJ2-6,TGTGCCAGTAGTGTTAGCGGGTCCCACTCTGGGGCCAACGTCCTGACTTTC,CASSVSGSHSGANVLTF
-,TRBV5-1,TRBD1,TRBJ2-7,TGCGCCAGCAGCCAGGGACAGCAGTCCTACGAGCAGTACTTC,CASSQGQQSYEQYF
-,TRBV11-2,-,TRBJ2-7,TGTGCCAGCAGCTTAGCCACAGGCATTACCTACGAGCAGTACTTC,CASSLATGITYEQYF
once,TRBV19,-,TRBJ2-1,TGTGCCAGTACCGACGAGCAGGATGCCTACAATGAGCAGTTCTTC,CASTDEQDAYNEQFF